This paragraph reports one T cell receptor beta chain. This sample was taken from a study of cytomegalovirus exposure and HLA in healthy donors. Germline CDR1 reads MNHEY; CDR2 reads SVGAGI. There are 15 residues in the CDR3. Trimming pared 0 bases from V and 6 bases from J, leaving 12 bases between. Repertoires were generated with immunoSEQ multiplex PCR, while TCRdb's copy carries only in-frame clones and drops some. The repertoire consists of roughly 140,000 clones, with around nine tenths occurring once and the leading ten covering more than 2.5%. The material sequenced was PBMCs. The chain recombines TRBV6-5 with TRBJ2-1; no clear D. The sequence was obtained from a woman between 18 and 29 years old in good health and CMV-seropositive. This chain's CDR3 is CASSYSRLSVNEQFF. In nucleotides, the CDR3 is TGTGCCAGCAGTTACTCAAGACTTTCGGTCAATGAGCAGTTCTTC.